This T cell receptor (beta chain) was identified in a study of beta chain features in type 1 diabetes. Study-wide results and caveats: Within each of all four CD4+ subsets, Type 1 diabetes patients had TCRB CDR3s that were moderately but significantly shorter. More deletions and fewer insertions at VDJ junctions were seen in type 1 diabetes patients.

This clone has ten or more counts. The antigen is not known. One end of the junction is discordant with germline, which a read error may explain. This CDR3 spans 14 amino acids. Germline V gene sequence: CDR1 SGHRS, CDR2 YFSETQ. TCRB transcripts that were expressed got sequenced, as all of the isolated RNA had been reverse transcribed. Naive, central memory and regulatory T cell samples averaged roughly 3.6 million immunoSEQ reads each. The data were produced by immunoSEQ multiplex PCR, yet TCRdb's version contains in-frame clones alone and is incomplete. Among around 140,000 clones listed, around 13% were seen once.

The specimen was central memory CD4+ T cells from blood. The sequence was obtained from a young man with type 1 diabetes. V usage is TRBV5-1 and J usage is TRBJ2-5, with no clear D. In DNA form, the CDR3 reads TGCGCCAGCAGATTGGACGGGTCCACGGAGACCCAGTACTTC. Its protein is CASRLDGSTETQYF.